The rows below give T cell receptor beta chains drawn from one sample of a study of cytomegalovirus exposure and HLA in healthy donors. TCRdb's table, derived via immunoSEQ multiplex PCR, lists solely in-frame clones and lacks some. The data contain tens of thousands of clones, roughly four fifths of them singletons. Sequencing used PBMCs. The receptors shown here come from a woman aged 25 to 39 in good health and CMV-seropositive. Both conserved end residues are part of each CDR3.

V,J,CDR3
TRBV28,TRBJ1-2,CASTQPSGTARGYTF
TRBV2,TRBJ2-7,CATSQGYEQYF
TRBV2,TRBJ1-5,CASCPARGGQPQHF
TRBV11-2,TRBJ1-1,CASSARRENGEAFF
TRBV6-6,TRBJ2-7,CASSYIGQPTEQYF
TRBV19,TRBJ1-1,CASAGPTGVGTEAFF
TRBV6-6,TRBJ1-1,CASSYQGRVDTEAFF
TRBV18,TRBJ2-7,CASSQGAQTYEQYF
TRBV10-1,TRBJ2-3,CASSARDTQYF
TRBV7-8,TRBJ1-3,CASSGTGDSGNTIYF
TRBV11-2,TRBJ2-7,CASSHPVSSEQYF
TRBV12-5,TRBJ2-3,CASGFGQRTDTQYF
TRBV6-5,TRBJ1-5,CASQDRTVGQPQHF
TRBV6-6,TRBJ1-1,CASSPPQASTAEAFF
TRBV14,TRBJ1-2,CASAKQGGNYGYTF
TRBV4-1,TRBJ2-7,CASSPSGRASYEQYF
TRBV29-1,TRBJ2-5,CSVVPGQETQYF
TRBV29-1,TRBJ2-1,CSVKRSGRGDEQFF
TRBV30,TRBJ1-3,CAWGQSRAIYF
TRBV30,TRBJ1-1,CAWSVKTGSRAEAFF
TRBV18,TRBJ2-6,CASSPQTGSGANVLTF
TRBV30,TRBJ2-1,CAWLGTSNNEQFF
TRBV4-2,TRBJ2-1,CASSQYRGTANEQFF
TRBV4-3,TRBJ1-3,CASSQDIWQYSGNTIYF
TRBV5-4,TRBJ1-5,CASSLAGQSDQPQHF
TRBV4-1,TRBJ2-5,CASSQDLAGGRTQYF
TRBV9,TRBJ2-1,CASSVVPSGNEQFF
TRBV5-4,TRBJ2-5,CASSLDLRQETQYF
TRBV7-9,TRBJ2-7,CASSPKDRPAYEQYF
TRBV5-6,TRBJ2-1,CASKIAGDEQFF
TRBV6-5,TRBJ1-2,CASSYLEGRGYTF
TRBV4-1,TRBJ2-3,CASSQSTSGQNTQYF
TRBV2,TRBJ1-5,CASSGTAGLQHF
TRBV30,TRBJ1-2,CACGRDYGYTF
TRBV7-9,TRBJ1-3,CASSFPDRGHTIYF
TRBV5-1,TRBJ1-5,CASSLTGKGNQPQHF
TRBV7-2,TRBJ2-3,CASSPPSTDTQYF
TRBV27,TRBJ2-7,CASSGLNYEQYF
TRBV7-9,TRBJ2-3,CASSSRVLSTDTQYF
TRBV19,TRBJ1-5,CASSIVAGGNQPQHF
TRBV15,TRBJ2-3,CATSRPGLAADTQYF
TRBV30,TRBJ2-7,CALSRDYLYEQYF